What follows are 9 T cell receptor beta chains derived from one specimen sequenced in a study of T cell responses to AZD1222 COVID-19 vaccine. Measured with immunoSEQ multiplex PCR; TCRdb has only the in-frame clones, and not every one. This sample yields roughly 100,000 clones, of which roughly 91% are seen a single time; 7% to 9% belongs to the top ten. Sequenced here: peripheral blood, sampled 28 days after the second AZD1222 dose. Receptors originate from an adult who received the AZD1222 COVID-19 vaccine.

This chain links TRBV18 with TRBJ2-7, with 9 nucleotides matching TRBD1. Germline V gene data show CDR1 as KGHSH and CDR2 as LQKENI. This CDR3 contains 15 residues. The trim removed 3 bases at V and 3 bases at J, leaving 6 bases unmatched. The CDR3, as DNA: TGTGCCAGCTCACCCGGGACAGGGAAATACTACGAGCAGTACTTC. Encoded protein: CASSPGTGKYYEQYF.

This sequence joins TRBV11-3 and TRBJ2-7; the D gene is possibly TRBD1 (5 bases). This CDR3 is 14 amino acids long. V was trimmed by 1 base and J by 3 bases, leaving 10 bases between them. Germline assignment: CDR1 SGHNT and CDR2 YENEEA. CDR3 sequence (DNA): TGTGCCAGCAGCTTAGCAGCCCAGGGCTACGAGCAGTACTTC. It translates to CASSLAAQGYEQYF.

CDR3 region: CASSGGTAAGPQHF. Written as DNA, the CDR3 is TGCGCCAGCAGTGGGGGGACGGCGGCTGGGCCCCAGCATTTT. The chain is built from TRBV10-1 and TRBJ1-5; tentative D call: TRBD1 (5 bases). Germline V CDR1 and CDR2: WNHNN, SYGVQD (reference sequence). With 4 bases removed from V and 9 bases from J, the gap between germline ends came to 16 bases. The length of the CDR3 is 14 residues.

This clone appeared a single time. CDR3 sequence reads: CASSRREANEKLFF. DNA for the CDR3: TGTGCCAGTAGTCGCAGGGAGGCTAATGAAAAACTGTTTTTT. This chain links TRBV19 with TRBJ1-4; D perhaps matches TRBD1 (5 bases). The CDR3 runs 14 residues. The germline CDR1 and CDR2 sequences are LNHDA and SQIVND (reference sequence). Trimming cost V 5 bases and J 3 bases, with 10 bases left between them.

The chain carries TRBV2 and TRBJ2-1, with TRBD2 identical over 7 bases. The CDR3 runs to 16 residues. Germline-derived CDR1 and CDR2 are SNHLY and FYNNEI. V lost 3 bases to trimming and J lost 5 bases; unmatched junction nucleotides: 10. The CDR3 coding sequence is TGTGCCAGCAGTGAGCTTCCCGGGGGGAGGGACAATGAGCAGTTCTTC. Its protein is CASSELPGGRDNEQFF.

V is TRBV3-1 (or the pseudogene TRBV3-2) and J is TRBJ2-1, with D possibly called TRBD1 or TRBD2 (5 bases each). The ends were cut back, 0 bases at V and 2 bases at J, with 14 bases in the middle. From germline, CDR1 is LGHDT and CDR2 YNNKEL (reference sequence). This CDR3 region has 17 residues. The CDR3 loop reads CASSQDLGAAAYNEQFF. For the CDR3, the DNA is TGTGCCAGCAGCCAAGATCTCGGGGCCGCGGCCTACAATGAGCAGTTCTTC.

The chain has TRBV13 and TRBJ1-3; TRBD1 is a possible D gene (5 bases). Germline values: CDR1 PRHDT, CDR2 FYEKMQ (reference sequence). V was pared by 5 bases and J by 0 bases, with 14 bases between. The CDR3 totals 16 residues. CDR3 loop: CASSGTDSLSGNTIYF. Written as DNA, the CDR3 is TGTGCCAGCAGCGGGACCGACAGTCTCTCTGGAAACACCATATATTTT.

V is TRBV3-1 (or the pseudogene TRBV3-2) and J is TRBJ1-6; tentative D call: TRBD1 (6 bases). Between the trimmed V and J ends, which lost 1 base and 4 bases, there was a span of 14 bases. This CDR3 has 17 amino acids. From germline, CDR1 is LGHDT and CDR2 YNNKEL (reference sequence). The CDR3 loop is CASSQVGGGGYNSPLHF. CDR3 nucleotides: TGTGCCAGCAGCCAAGTGGGAGGGGGTGGATATAATTCACCCCTCCACTTT.

The genes are TRBV7-2 and TRBJ2-6, with D tentatively TRBD1 (6 bases). Trimming shortened V by 5 bases and J by 2 bases, and 22 bases separated the two germline ends. CDR3 length: 19 amino acids. Germline V CDR1 and CDR2: SGHTA, FQGNSA. The CDR3: CASSPPLGIGGPGANVLTF. The CDR3 DNA sequence: TGTGCCAGCAGCCCGCCGCTTGGAATAGGGGGTCCTGGGGCCAACGTCCTGACTTTC.